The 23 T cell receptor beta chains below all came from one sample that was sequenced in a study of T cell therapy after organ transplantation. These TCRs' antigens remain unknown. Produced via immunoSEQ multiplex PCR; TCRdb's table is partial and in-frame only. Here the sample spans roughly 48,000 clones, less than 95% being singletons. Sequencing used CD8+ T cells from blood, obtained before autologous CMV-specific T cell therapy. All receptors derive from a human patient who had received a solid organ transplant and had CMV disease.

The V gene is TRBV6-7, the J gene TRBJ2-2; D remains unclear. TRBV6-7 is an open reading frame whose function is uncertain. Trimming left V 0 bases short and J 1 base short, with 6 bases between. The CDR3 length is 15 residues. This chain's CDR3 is CASSYSPGNTGELFF. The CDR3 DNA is TGTGCCAGCAGTTACTCACCAGGGAACACCGGGGAGCTGTTTTTT.

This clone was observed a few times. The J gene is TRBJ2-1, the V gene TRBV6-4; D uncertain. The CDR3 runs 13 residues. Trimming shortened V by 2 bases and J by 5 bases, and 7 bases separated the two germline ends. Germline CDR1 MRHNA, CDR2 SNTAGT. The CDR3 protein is CASSDQNHNEQFF. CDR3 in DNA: TGTGCCAGCAGTGACCAGAATCACAATGAGCAGTTCTTC.

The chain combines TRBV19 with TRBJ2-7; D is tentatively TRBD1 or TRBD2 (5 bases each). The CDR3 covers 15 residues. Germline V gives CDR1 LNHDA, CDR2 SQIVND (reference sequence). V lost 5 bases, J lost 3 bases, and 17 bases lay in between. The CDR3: CASSPGRGTFYEQYF. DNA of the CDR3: TGTGCCAGTAGTCCAGGGAGAGGCACCTTCTACGAGCAGTACTTC.

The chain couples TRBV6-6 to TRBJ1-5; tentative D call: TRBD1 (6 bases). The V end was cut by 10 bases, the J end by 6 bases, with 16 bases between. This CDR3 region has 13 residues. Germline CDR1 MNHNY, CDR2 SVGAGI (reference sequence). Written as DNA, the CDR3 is TGTGCCACCCTACCAGGGGCCGCTCAGCCCCAGCATTTT. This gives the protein CATLPGAAQPQHF.

Here the CDR3 DNA reads TGTGCCTGGAGCCCCCCCTATGATGGCTACACCTTC. As protein: CAWSPPYDGYTF. The chain carries TRBV30 and TRBJ1-2; D gene uncertain. Germline V gene data show CDR1 as GTSNPN and CDR2 as SVGIG (reference sequence). CDR3 length: 12 residues. Between the trimmed V and J ends, which lost 3 bases and 6 bases, there was a span of 11 bases.

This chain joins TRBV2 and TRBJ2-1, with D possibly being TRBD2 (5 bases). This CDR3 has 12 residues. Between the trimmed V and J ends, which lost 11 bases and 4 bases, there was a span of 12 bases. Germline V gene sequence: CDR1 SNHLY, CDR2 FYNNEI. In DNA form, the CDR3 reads TGTGCCGCGAGAGGAGGATACAATGAGCAGTTCTTC. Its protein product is CAARGGYNEQFF.

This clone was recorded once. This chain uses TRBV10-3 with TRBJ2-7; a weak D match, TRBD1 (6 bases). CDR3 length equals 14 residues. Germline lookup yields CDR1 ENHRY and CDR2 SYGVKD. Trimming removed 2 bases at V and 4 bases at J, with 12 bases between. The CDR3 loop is CAISETGQLYEQYF. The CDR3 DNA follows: TGTGCCATCAGTGAGACGGGACAATTGTACGAGCAGTACTTC.

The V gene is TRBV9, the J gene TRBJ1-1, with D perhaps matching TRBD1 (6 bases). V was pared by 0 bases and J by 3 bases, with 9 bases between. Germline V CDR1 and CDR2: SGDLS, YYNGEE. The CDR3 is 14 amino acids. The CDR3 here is CASSVEDSYTEAFF. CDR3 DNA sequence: TGTGCCAGCAGCGTAGAGGACAGTTACACTGAAGCTTTCTTT.

The CDR3 sequence is CASSKAAGTQPQHF. DNA of the CDR3: TGTGCCAGCAGCAAAGCCGCGGGGACTCAGCCCCAGCATTTT. The gene calls are TRBV21-1 and TRBJ1-5. TRBV21-1 is a pseudogene locus. The CDR3 runs 14 residues.

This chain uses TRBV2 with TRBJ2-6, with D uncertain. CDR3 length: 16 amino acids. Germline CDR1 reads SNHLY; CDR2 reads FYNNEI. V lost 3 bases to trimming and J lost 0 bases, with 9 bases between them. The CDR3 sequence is CASSEDRDSGANVLTF. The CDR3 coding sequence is TGTGCCAGCAGTGAGGACCGCGACTCTGGGGCCAACGTCCTGACTTTC.

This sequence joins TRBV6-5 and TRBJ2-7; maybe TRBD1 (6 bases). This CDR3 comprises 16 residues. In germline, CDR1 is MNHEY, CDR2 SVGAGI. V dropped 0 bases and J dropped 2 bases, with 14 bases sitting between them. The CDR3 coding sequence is TGTGCCAGCAGTTACTCTACGGGACAAGTAGCCTACGAGCAGTACTTC. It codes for CASSYSTGQVAYEQYF.

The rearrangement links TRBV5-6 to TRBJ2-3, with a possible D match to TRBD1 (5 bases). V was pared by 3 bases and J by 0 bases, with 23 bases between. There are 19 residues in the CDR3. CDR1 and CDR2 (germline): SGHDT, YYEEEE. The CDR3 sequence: CASSYLPGAVVVSTDTQYF. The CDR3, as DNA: TGTGCCAGCAGCTACCTCCCTGGGGCAGTCGTAGTTAGCACAGATACGCAGTATTTT.

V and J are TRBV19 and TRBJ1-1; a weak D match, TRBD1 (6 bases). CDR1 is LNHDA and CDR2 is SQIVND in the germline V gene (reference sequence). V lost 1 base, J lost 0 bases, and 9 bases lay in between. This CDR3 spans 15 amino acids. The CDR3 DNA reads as TGTGCCAGTAGTATAGTGCCAGGGGTGAACACTGAAGCTTTCTTT. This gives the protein CASSIVPGVNTEAFF.

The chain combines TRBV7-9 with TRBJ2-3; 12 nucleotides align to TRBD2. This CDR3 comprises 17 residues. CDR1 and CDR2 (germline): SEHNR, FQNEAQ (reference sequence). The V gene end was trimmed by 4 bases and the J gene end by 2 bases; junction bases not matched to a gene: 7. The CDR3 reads CASSSPTSGGLTDTQYF. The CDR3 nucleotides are TGTGCCAGCAGCTCTCCGACTAGCGGGGGCCTCACAGATACGCAGTATTTT.

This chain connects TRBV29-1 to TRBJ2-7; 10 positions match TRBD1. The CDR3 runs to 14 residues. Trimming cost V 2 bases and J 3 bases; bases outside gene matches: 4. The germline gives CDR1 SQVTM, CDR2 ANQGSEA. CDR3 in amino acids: CSVEWTGGVYEQYF. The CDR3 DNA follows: TGCAGCGTTGAATGGACAGGGGGGGTCTACGAGCAGTACTTC.

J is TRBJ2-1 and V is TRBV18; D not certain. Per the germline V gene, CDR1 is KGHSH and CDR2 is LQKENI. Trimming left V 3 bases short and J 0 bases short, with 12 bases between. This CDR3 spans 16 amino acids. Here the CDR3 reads CASSPILQVSYNEQFF. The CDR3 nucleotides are TGTGCCAGCTCACCGATTTTGCAGGTCTCCTACAATGAGCAGTTCTTC.

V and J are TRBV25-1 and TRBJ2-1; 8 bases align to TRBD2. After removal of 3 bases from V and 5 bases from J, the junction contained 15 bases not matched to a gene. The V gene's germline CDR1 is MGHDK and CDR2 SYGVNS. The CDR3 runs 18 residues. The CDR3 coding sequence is TGTGCCAGCAGTGACCCACAATCGGTAGCGGGACCCAACAATGAGCAGTTCTTC. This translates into CASSDPQSVAGPNNEQFF.

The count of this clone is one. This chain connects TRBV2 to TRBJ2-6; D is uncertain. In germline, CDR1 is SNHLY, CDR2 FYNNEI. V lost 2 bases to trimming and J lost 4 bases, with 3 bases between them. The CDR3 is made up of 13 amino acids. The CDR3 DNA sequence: TGTGCCAGCAGTGAATCCGGGGCCAACGTCCTGACTTTC. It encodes CASSESGANVLTF.

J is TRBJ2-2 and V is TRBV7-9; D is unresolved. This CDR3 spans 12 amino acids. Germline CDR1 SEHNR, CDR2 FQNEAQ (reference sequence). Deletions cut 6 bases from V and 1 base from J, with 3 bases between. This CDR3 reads CASRGNTGELFF. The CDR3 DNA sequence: TGTGCCAGCAGGGGGAACACCGGGGAGCTGTTTTTT. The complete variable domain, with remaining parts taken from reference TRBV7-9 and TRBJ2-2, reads DTGVSQNPRHKITKRGQNVTFRCDPISEHNRLYWYRQTLGQGPEFLTYFQNEAQLEKSRLLSDRFSAERPKGSFSTLEIQRTEQGDSAMYLCASRGNTGELFFGEGSRLTVL.

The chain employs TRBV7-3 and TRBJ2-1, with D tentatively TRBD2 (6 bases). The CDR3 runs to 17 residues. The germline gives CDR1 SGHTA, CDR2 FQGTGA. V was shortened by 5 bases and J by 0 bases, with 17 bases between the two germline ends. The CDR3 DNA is TGTGCCAGCAGCACAGACGGGGGTCTAAGCTCCTACAATGAGCAGTTCTTC. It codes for CASSTDGGLSSYNEQFF.

The CDR3 spells CASSYSNYGYTF. The CDR3 region has the DNA TGTGCCAGCAGTTACTCTAACTATGGCTACACCTTC. The chain uses TRBV6-6 and TRBJ1-2; the D is unclear. The V end was cut by 0 bases, the J end by 1 base, with 0 bases between. This CDR3 has 12 amino acids. The V gene's germline CDR1 is MNHNY and CDR2 SVGAGI (reference sequence).

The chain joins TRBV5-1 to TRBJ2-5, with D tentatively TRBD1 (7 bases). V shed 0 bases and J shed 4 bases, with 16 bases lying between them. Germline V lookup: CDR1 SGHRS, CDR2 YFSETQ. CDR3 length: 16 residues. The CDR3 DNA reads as TGCGCCAGCAGCTTGGACGGGGCAGGGGGGCGAGAGACCCAGTACTTC. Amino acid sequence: CASSLDGAGGRETQYF.

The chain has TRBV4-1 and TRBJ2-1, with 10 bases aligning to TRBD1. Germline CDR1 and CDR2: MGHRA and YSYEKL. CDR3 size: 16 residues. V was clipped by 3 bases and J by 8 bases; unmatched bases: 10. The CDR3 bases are TGCGCCAGCAGCCATGCTCGGGACAGGGGCACGGATGAGCAGTTCTTC. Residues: CASSHARDRGTDEQFF.